The 29 T cell receptor beta chains below all came from one sample that was sequenced in a study of cytomegalovirus exposure and HLA in healthy donors. With 60 Vbeta and 13 Jbeta primers, the PCR was carried out. Clones were read by immunoSEQ multiplex PCR, and TCRdb kept only the in-frame ones, dropping some. The table gives about 48,000 clones; the top ten clones make up 2.1% of it. The sequencing sample was made of PBMCs. These receptors came from a woman aged 40 to 50 in good health and CMV-seronegative.

This sequence joins TRBV19 and TRBJ1-5; possible D gene TRBD1, 6 bases. CDR3 size: 14 residues. Germline V gene data show CDR1 as LNHDA and CDR2 as SQIVND (reference sequence). The V end lost 8 bases, the J end lost 9 bases, and 20 bases lay between the germline ends. The CDR3 sequence: CASAPVGGIRPQHF. The CDR3 DNA reads TGTGCCAGTGCTCCCGTAGGGGGAATAAGGCCCCAGCATTTT.

J is TRBJ2-3 and V is TRBV7-9; 11 bases match TRBD2. CDR1 and CDR2 from the germline V gene are SEHNR and FQNEAQ (reference sequence). V shed 5 bases, J shed 8 bases, and the junction held 9 bases outside the gene matches. This CDR3 is built from 15 residues. CDR3 sequence: CASSIGLAGIGTQYF. The CDR3 bases are TGTGCCAGCAGCATAGGACTAGCGGGTATCGGTACGCAGTATTTT.

To note about this clone: Mismatch with germline at one junction end may stem from a read error. The gene calls are TRBV6-1 and TRBJ1-5, with D hard to call. There are 14 residues in the CDR3. The germline gives CDR1 MNHNS, CDR2 SASEGT. DNA for the CDR3: TGTGCCAGCAGGGAAGGGTGGGCCAGTCAGCCCCAGCATTTT. Translating it yields CASREGWASQPQHF.

This chain's CDR3 is CASSKYRTGDQPQHF. The DNA of the CDR3 is TGTGCCAGCAGCAAATATCGGACGGGAGATCAGCCCCAGCATTTT. V usage is TRBV7-2 and J usage is TRBJ1-5; D not certain. Germline loops: CDR1 SGHTA, CDR2 FQGNSA. This CDR3 is 15 amino acids long. V was shortened by 5 bases and J by 5 bases, with 16 bases between the two germline ends.

The chain links TRBV19 to TRBJ1-4; D is possibly TRBD1 (5 bases). V was clipped by 7 bases and J by 6 bases, with 15 bases between them. The CDR3 has 14 residues. Germline loops: CDR1 LNHDA, CDR2 SQIVND (reference sequence). CDR3 DNA: TGTGCCAGTACCTCCGGGGGGTCGGATGAAAAACTGTTTTTT. Its protein is CASTSGGSDEKLFF.

This sequence joins TRBV30 and TRBJ1-5; 7 bases are shared with TRBD1. The CDR3 runs 15 residues. V shed 2 bases, J shed 0 bases, and the junction held 4 bases outside the gene matches. CDR1 is GTSNPN and CDR2 is SVGIG in the germline V gene (reference sequence). Here the CDR3 reads CAWSTGTDSNQPQHF. The CDR3 DNA reads as TGTGCCTGGAGTACCGGGACAGATAGCAATCAGCCCCAGCATTTT.

V is TRBV5-1 and J is TRBJ2-7; no firm D call. The V gene's germline CDR1 is SGHRS and CDR2 YFSETQ. V was trimmed by 4 bases and J by 1 base, leaving 12 bases between them. This CDR3 is 14 amino acids long. The CDR3: CASSTQASSYEQYF. CDR3 sequence (DNA): TGCGCCAGCAGCACGCAAGCCTCTTCCTACGAGCAGTACTTC.

The chain combines TRBV11-3 with TRBJ2-1; 8 nucleotides align to TRBD1. Germline-derived CDR1 and CDR2 are SGHNT and YENEEA. The CDR3 covers 13 residues. V lost 7 bases and J lost 3; bases outside the gene matches: 2. The CDR3 reads CASKGQGYNEQFF. DNA for the CDR3: TGTGCCAGCAAAGGACAGGGCTACAATGAGCAGTTCTTC.

The rearrangement uses TRBV7-9 and TRBJ1-4; D remains unclear. Germline CDR1 is SEHNR and CDR2 is FQNEAQ (reference sequence). Trimming cost V 3 bases and J 3 bases, with 8 bases left between them. CDR3 length: 14 amino acids. DNA of the CDR3: TGTGCCAGCAGCTTGCAGAAAGCTAATGAAAAACTGTTTTTT. Its protein product is CASSLQKANEKLFF.

This clone is identified as medium-sized (0.01 to 0.1%) from frequency. The rearrangement uses TRBV19 and TRBJ1-1; D ambiguous. With 4 bases removed from V and 1 base from J, the gap between germline ends came to 10 bases. The CDR3 contains 14 residues. CDR1 is LNHDA and CDR2 is SQIVND in the germline V gene (reference sequence). The chain's CDR3 is CASSTRTENTEAFF. CDR3 nucleotide sequence: TGTGCCAGTAGTACGCGAACAGAGAACACTGAAGCTTTCTTT.

The CDR3 DNA reads TGTGCCAGCAGCTTGGCAGGGGTTTCAGAGACCCAGTACTTC. Translated, it gives CASSLAGVSETQYF. This chain uses TRBV7-3 with TRBJ2-5, with D possibly TRBD1 on 6 matching bases. Germline V gene lookup returns CDR1 SGHTA and CDR2 FQGTGA. Trimming took off 3 bases at V and 4 bases at J, with 12 bases between the two ends. There are 14 residues in the CDR3.

The J gene is TRBJ2-1, the V gene TRBV19; D not resolved. This CDR3 has 11 amino acids. Germline V gene data show CDR1 as LNHDA and CDR2 as SQIVND (reference sequence). V gave up 3 bases and J gave up 11 bases, with 8 bases separating them. The CDR3 nucleotides read TGTGCCAGTAGTATCCTCACAAAGCAGTTCTTC. Amino acid sequence: CASSILTKQFF. The entire variable domain, with the rest obtained from reference TRBV19 and TRBJ2-1, is as follows: DGGITQSPKYLFRKEGQNVTLSCEQNLNHDAMYWYRQDPGQGLRLIYYSQIVNDFQKGDIAEGYSVSREKKESFPLTVTSAQKNPTAFYLCASSILTKQFFGPGTRLTVL.

The gene calls are TRBV9 and TRBJ1-6; TRBD1 matches at 7 bases. V was clipped by 0 bases and J by 4 bases; unmatched bases: 4. The CDR3 consists of 16 residues. CDR1 is SGDLS and CDR2 is YYNGEE in the germline V gene. The CDR3 is CASSVGRDSYNSPLHF. DNA for the CDR3: TGTGCCAGCAGCGTAGGGAGGGACAGTTATAATTCACCCCTCCACTTT.

J is TRBJ2-5 and V is TRBV7-9; 7 bases line up with TRBD1. Germline V gives CDR1 SEHNR, CDR2 FQNEAQ (reference sequence). This CDR3 contains 16 residues. The ends lost 1 base at V and 7 bases at J; junction bases unmatched: 12. CDR3 protein: CASSLVETGPRGTQYF. CDR3 nucleotide sequence: TGTGCCAGCAGCTTAGTCGAGACAGGGCCTAGAGGGACCCAGTACTTC.

The V call is TRBV5-1, the J call TRBJ1-3; tentative D call: TRBD1 (6 bases). The CDR3 contains 14 residues. Trimming left V 4 bases short and J 0 bases short, with 8 bases between. CDR1 and CDR2 from the germline V gene are SGHRS and YFSETQ. DNA for the CDR3: TGCGCCAGCAGCCGGACAGACTCTGGAAACACCATATATTTT. It codes for CASSRTDSGNTIYF.

V and J are TRBV4-3 and TRBJ1-2, with D perhaps TRBD1 (6 bases). Germline CDR1 LGHNA, CDR2 YSLEER. The CDR3 covers 15 residues. With 4 bases removed from V and 7 bases from J, the gap between germline ends came to 19 bases. The CDR3 here is CASSPQGRASSGYTF. The DNA of the CDR3 is TGCGCCAGCAGCCCTCAGGGGAGGGCTTCCTCTGGCTACACCTTC.

The rearrangement uses TRBV9 and TRBJ1-2, with 8 bases lining up with TRBD1. The junction had 8 bases not matched to a gene; V was cut back by 0 bases and J by 4 bases. Germline lookup yields CDR1 SGDLS and CDR2 YYNGEE. This CDR3 region has 16 residues. CDR3 loop: CASSVEAGGTFYGYTF. CDR3 coding DNA: TGTGCCAGCAGCGTAGAGGCAGGGGGCACCTTCTATGGCTACACCTTC.

In terms of frequency, this clone is medium-sized. V usage is TRBV6-6 and J usage is TRBJ2-1; 7 bases align to TRBD1. The J segment lost 3 bases and the V segment lost 2 bases, leaving 1 base of the junction unmatched. In germline, CDR1 is MNHNY, CDR2 SVGAGI (reference sequence). This CDR3 is built from 14 residues. The CDR3 protein is CASSYAGGYNEQFF. Here the CDR3 DNA reads TGTGCCAGCAGTTACGCAGGGGGCTACAATGAGCAGTTCTTC.

The V and J genes are TRBV9 and TRBJ2-2; D unclear. Germline assignment: CDR1 SGDLS and CDR2 YYNGEE. V was pared by 0 bases and J by 1 base, with 10 bases between. The CDR3 spans 16 residues. CDR3 in DNA: TGTGCCAGCAGCGTAGTCCTAGTCGGGAACACCGGGGAGCTGTTTTTT. Its translation is CASSVVLVGNTGELFF.

The rearrangement uses TRBV9 and TRBJ2-3; unclear D gene. V gave up 1 base and J gave up 3 bases, with 9 bases separating them. The CDR3 length is 14 residues. The germline V gene encodes CDR1 SGDLS and CDR2 YYNGEE. CDR3 in amino acids: CASSVTPGTDTQYF. Here the CDR3 DNA reads TGTGCCAGCAGCGTAACCCCCGGGACAGATACGCAGTATTTT.

As for this clone: Other DNA sequences within the sample encode an identical CDR3. The chain's CDR3 is CASSHWGTGGATNEKLFF. CDR3 sequence (DNA): TGCGCCAGCAGCCACTGGGGGACAGGGGGAGCGACTAATGAAAAACTGTTTTTT. The chain employs TRBV4-3 and TRBJ1-4; 11 nucleotides match TRBD1. The V gene's germline CDR1 is LGHNA and CDR2 YSLEER. The CDR3 extends over 18 amino acids. V dropped 3 bases and J dropped 2; count of bases not matched to a gene: 8.

J is TRBJ2-3 and V is TRBV29-1; D is possibly TRBD1 (6 bases). This CDR3 has 15 amino acids. V was clipped by 3 bases and J by 4 bases, with 17 bases between them. Per germline, CDR1 SQVTM and CDR2 ANQGSEA. CDR3 residues: CSVDKGRAGADTQYF. CDR3 DNA: TGCAGCGTTGATAAGGGCAGGGCAGGGGCAGATACGCAGTATTTT.

This chain joins TRBV7-3 and TRBJ2-1; D is perhaps TRBD1 (5 bases). V was pared by 5 bases and J by 5 bases, with 16 bases between. Germline CDR1 and CDR2: SGHTA and FQGTGA. This CDR3 has 15 amino acids. The CDR3 reads CASSMGSQQDNEQFF. The DNA of the CDR3 is TGTGCCAGCAGCATGGGAAGCCAACAGGACAATGAGCAGTTCTTC.

V and J are TRBV5-6 and TRBJ2-7; 8 nucleotides line up with TRBD2. Germline V CDR1 and CDR2: SGHDT, YYEEEE. This CDR3 spans 16 amino acids. V lost 3 bases and J lost 3; bases outside the gene matches: 11. As DNA, the CDR3 is TGTGCCAGCAGCTCCTCCCTCGCGGGGGGCAACTACGAGCAGTACTTC. It yields the protein CASSSSLAGGNYEQYF.

V and J are TRBV12-5 and TRBJ2-1, with 7 bases matching TRBD2. Per the germline V gene, CDR1 is LGHNT and CDR2 is FRNRAP. V shed 3 bases and J 5 bases; nucleotides not matched to a gene: 16. The CDR3 has 18 residues. CDR3 in DNA: TGTGCTAGTGGTTTTTCCATCGAGGCTAGCGGCAGCCACAATGAGCAGTTCTTC. This codes for CASGFSIEASGSHNEQFF. Full variable domain (outside the CDR3, taken from reference TRBV12-5 and TRBJ2-1): DARVTQTPRHKVTEMGQEVTMRCQPILGHNTVFWYRQTMMQGLELLAYFRNRAPLDDSGMPKDRFSAEMPDATLATLKIQPSEPRDSAVYFCASGFSIEASGSHNEQFFGPGTRLTVL.

The V call is TRBV6-5, the J call TRBJ1-2; D may be TRBD1 (6 bases). Germline V gene data show CDR1 as MNHEY and CDR2 as SVGAGI. CDR3 length: 14 amino acids. V lost 4 bases, J lost 2 bases, and 11 bases lay in between. CDR3: CASSFNRANYGYTF. CDR3 sequence (DNA): TGTGCCAGCAGTTTTAACAGGGCCAACTATGGCTACACCTTC.

For this clone: Other DNA sequences within the sample encode an identical CDR3. The rearrangement joins TRBV7-9 to TRBJ1-2; perhaps TRBD1 as D (6 bases). Germline values: CDR1 SEHNR, CDR2 FQNEAQ (reference sequence). The CDR3 contains 11 residues. V shed 5 bases and J shed 5 bases, with 6 bases lying between them. CDR3: CASSTGYGYTF. The CDR3 DNA follows: TGTGCCAGCAGCACAGGGTATGGCTACACCTTC.

The rearrangement links TRBV5-1 to TRBJ2-1; TRBD2 matches 11 bases. J lost 9 bases, V lost 4 bases, and 12 bases had no gene match. There are 16 residues in the CDR3. Germline V CDR1 and CDR2: SGHRS, YFSETQ. The DNA of the CDR3 is TGCGCCAGCAGCCCGATAGCGGGGGGGCCTAATGGTGAGCAGTTCTTC. It codes for CASSPIAGGPNGEQFF.

V and J are TRBV2 and TRBJ1-2, with D perhaps matching TRBD1 (5 bases). The CDR3 consists of 17 residues. Looked up from germline, CDR1 is SNHLY and CDR2 is FYNNEI. Trimming left V 4 bases short and J 7 bases short, with 25 bases between. The CDR3 sequence is CASSVSETVTSSGGYTF. The CDR3 nucleotides read TGTGCCAGCAGTGTAAGTGAGACAGTCACCTCCTCGGGTGGCTACACCTTC.